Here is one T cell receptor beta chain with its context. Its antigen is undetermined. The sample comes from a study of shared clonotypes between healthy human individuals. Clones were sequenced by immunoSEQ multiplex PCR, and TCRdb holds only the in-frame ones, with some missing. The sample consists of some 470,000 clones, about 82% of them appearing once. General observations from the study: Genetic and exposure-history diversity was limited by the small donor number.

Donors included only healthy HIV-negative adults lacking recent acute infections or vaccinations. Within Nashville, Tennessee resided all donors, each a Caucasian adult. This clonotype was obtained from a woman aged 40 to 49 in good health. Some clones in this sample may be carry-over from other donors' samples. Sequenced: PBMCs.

Written as DNA, the CDR3 is TGTGCCAGCAGTTACTCGGCGACAGGGGAGACCCAGTACTTC. This translates into CASSYSATGETQYF. The chain has TRBV6-5 and TRBJ2-5; 7 positions agree with TRBD1. The CDR3 has 14 residues. V was clipped by 0 bases and J by 5 bases; unmatched bases: 3. Per germline, CDR1 MNHEY and CDR2 SVGAGI.